Given below is one T cell receptor (beta chain) in context. The CDR3 runs 13 residues. V lost 6 bases and J 8 bases, leaving 16 bases between the germline ends. Germline CDR1 reads MNHNS; CDR2 reads SASEGT. The authors built TCR beta libraries using iRepertoire HTBI primers and Arm-PCR of CDR3 regions. One entry per CDR3 protein, called by TCRdb with MiXCR from the multiplex PCR reads. Found here are 350,000 to 450,000 distinct CDR3 sequences, just under 15% of them singletons; the top ten hold 16%. These data come from a study of regulatory T cells in long-lasting Graves disease. Time point specified: newly diagnosed GD, antithyroid drugs for less than 3 months. PBMC-derived RNA was used for the TCR library. The data were also submitted as part of a second study, on T cells in Graves' hyperthyroidism and ophthalmopathy.

This TCR was recovered from a woman in her 30s with Graves disease. V usage is TRBV6-1 and J usage is TRBJ1-2; D not certain. This material consisted of peripheral blood mononuclear cells (PBMCs), taken at new diagnosis, from a patient treated with antithyroid drugs. CDR3 nucleotide sequence: TGTGCCAGCAGCTTCGACCCGACTTTGGGCTACACCTTC. Its protein is CASSFDPTLGYTF.